Detailed here is one TCR beta chain. The data derive from a study of blood T cell repertoires in COVID-19. As for the study in general: T cells, B-cell-depleted T cells, or PBMCs supplied cDNA or gDNA.

The V segment lost 5 bases and the J segment 4 bases; nucleotides outside the gene matches: 4. Germline CDR1 SGHAT, CDR2 FQNNGV. The CDR3 covers 13 residues. Repertoires were generated with immunoSEQ multiplex PCR, while TCRdb's copy carries only in-frame clones and drops some. The sample has some 28,000 clones, 70% to 90% seen once; the top ten hold about 10%. The V gene is TRBV11-2, the J gene TRBJ2-5; 7 bases agree with TRBD1. The sequenced sample consisted of peripheral blood. This TCR derives from a human donor in a cohort sampled during active COVID-19. CDR3 sequence: CASSNDRAETQYF. In DNA, the CDR3 is TGTGCCAGCAGCAACGACAGGGCAGAGACCCAGTACTTC.